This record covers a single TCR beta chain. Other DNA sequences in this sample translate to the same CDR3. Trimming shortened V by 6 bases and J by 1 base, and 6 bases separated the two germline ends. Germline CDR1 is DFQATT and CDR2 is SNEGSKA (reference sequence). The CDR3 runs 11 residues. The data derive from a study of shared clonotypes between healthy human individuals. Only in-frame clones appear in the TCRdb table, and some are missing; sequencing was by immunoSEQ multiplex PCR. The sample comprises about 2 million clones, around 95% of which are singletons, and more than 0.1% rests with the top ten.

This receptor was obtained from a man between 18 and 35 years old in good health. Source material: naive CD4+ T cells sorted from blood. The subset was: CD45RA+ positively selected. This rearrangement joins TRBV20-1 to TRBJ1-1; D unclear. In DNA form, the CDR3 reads TGCAGTGCCAACAAGAACACTGAAGCTTTCTTT. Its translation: CSANKNTEAFF.